A selection of T cell receptor beta chains follows, all from one sample in a study of blood T cell repertoires in COVID-19. Assay: immunoSEQ multiplex PCR; the TCRdb copy retains only in-frame clones and omits some. The sample lists over 600,000 clones, around 89% occurring once. Sequenced sample: peripheral blood. The receptors derive from a woman between 18 and 29 years old with acute or convalescent COVID-19. The CDR3 runs from the conserved cysteine through the conserved F or W. The D gene is left open where the match is weak. Where a row states a size, it is once, few, many or the class of an expanded clone; other rows omit it.

v_gene	j_gene	d_gene	abundance	CDR3nt	CDR3aa
TRBV9	TRBJ2-7	TRBD1	once	TGTGCCAGCAGCCCGACAGGGGCGCGCTACGAGCAGTACTTC	CASSPTGARYEQYF
TRBV4-2	TRBJ2-5	-	-	TGTGCCAGCAGCCAAGATGGGGCCACGGAGACCCAGTACTTC	CASSQDGATETQYF
TRBV6-5	TRBJ1-2	-	-	TGTGCCAGCAGTAAGATAGCACAGGGATATGGCTACACCTTC	CASSKIAQGYGYTF
TRBV7-8	TRBJ1-3	-	-	TGTGCCAGCAGCTTAGCCCTCGGCAGGGCCATTGGAAACACCATATATTTT	CASSLALGRAIGNTIYF
TRBV5-6	TRBJ2-5	TRBD2	-	TGTGCCAGCAGCGGTGGGACTAGCGGGGGGTATGAGACCCAGTACTTC	CASSGGTSGGYETQYF
TRBV29-1	TRBJ2-5	-	-	TGCAGCGTTATCAGGGTGGAGACCCAGTACTTC	CSVIRVETQYF
TRBV7-6	TRBJ1-3	TRBD1	-	TGTGCCAGCAGCTCACGCACAGGGGTCGGAAACACCATATATTTT	CASSSRTGVGNTIYF
TRBV6-6	TRBJ1-6	-	-	TGTGCCAGCAGTTACGGGGCAAGTTATAATTCACCCCTCCACTTT	CASSYGASYNSPLHF
TRBV6-5	TRBJ2-5	TRBD1	-	TGTGCCAGCAGCTGGGACAGGGGGGGAGAGACCCAGTACTTC	CASSWDRGGETQYF
TRBV6-2/TRBV6-3	TRBJ1-6	-	-	TGTGCCAGCAGTTGGGGGGAGAGGACACCCCTCCACTTT	CASSWGERTPLHF
TRBV28	TRBJ2-7	TRBD1	-	TGTGCCAGCAGTTGGGACAGGGGGCTTGGCGAGCAGTACTTC	CASSWDRGLGEQYF
TRBV7-9	TRBJ1-1	-	-	TGTGCCAGCAGCTTAGGGACAATGAACACTGAAGCTTTCTTT	CASSLGTMNTEAFF
TRBV12-5	TRBJ1-1	-	-	TGTGCTAGTGGTTTAGACAGTTCCACTGAAGCTTTCTTT	CASGLDSSTEAFF
TRBV14	TRBJ2-1	TRBD1	-	TGTGCCAGCAGCCAAGATCAAACAGGGGAGAATGAGCAGTTCTTC	CASSQDQTGENEQFF
TRBV6-2/TRBV6-3	TRBJ2-7	-	-	TGTGCCAGCAGTTTTGCCCGCGAGGTATATAACGAGCAGTACTTC	CASSFAREVYNEQYF
TRBV7-2	TRBJ2-3	-	-	TGTGCCAGCACTGAAGTCTCCAGCGGTACGCAGTATTTT	CASTEVSSGTQYF
TRBV19	TRBJ1-1	-	-	TGTGCCAGCAGGTTAGACACGTCCTACACTGAAGCTTTCTTT	CASRLDTSYTEAFF
TRBV4-3	TRBJ1-2	TRBD1	many	TGCGCCAGCAGCCAAGAGGGCCAGGGGGACGGATGGAGTCTTTTTTATGGCTACACCTTC	CASSQEGQGDGWSLFYGYTF
TRBV7-2	TRBJ1-4	-	-	TGTGCCAGCAGCCCAGGGGAGCTTGGTGAAAAACTGTTTTTT	CASSPGELGEKLFF
TRBV3-1/TRBV3-2	TRBJ2-3	TRBD1	-	TGTGCCAGCAGCCAGGTAGCAGGGGGAGGCACAGATACGCAGTATTTT	CASSQVAGGGTDTQYF
TRBV12-3/TRBV12-4	TRBJ2-7	-	once	TGTGCCAGCAGTTTGACACTGGGTCCCGAGCAGTACTTC	CASSLTLGPEQYF
TRBV25-1	TRBJ1-5	-	-	TGTGCCAGCATTTACAGGGTCGTCAATCAGCCCCAGCATTTT	CASIYRVVNQPQHF
TRBV27	TRBJ2-1	-	-	TGTGCCAGCAGTTATCTGTCGACTCAGTTCTTC	CASSYLSTQFF
TRBV7-3	TRBJ1-2	TRBD1	-	TGTGCCAGCAGCCCAACCCAGGGGGCGAGCTATGGCTACACCTTC	CASSPTQGASYGYTF
TRBV11-1	TRBJ1-1	TRBD1	-	TGTGCCAGCAGGGTGGAGACAGGGACTGAAGCTTTCTTT	CASRVETGTEAFF
TRBV4-3	TRBJ2-3	TRBD2	-	TGCGCCAGCAGCCAAGATCGCCTAGCGGGGACCACAGATACGCAGTATTTT	CASSQDRLAGTTDTQYF
TRBV4-1	TRBJ1-2	-	-	TGCGCCAGCAGCCAAGTCCTAGGTTCAAGGAGCTATGGCTACACCTTC	CASSQVLGSRSYGYTF
TRBV28	TRBJ2-7	TRBD1	-	TGTGCCAGCAGTTATGCCGGGACAGGGTTGGGTGAGCAGTACTTC	CASSYAGTGLGEQYF
TRBV7-3	TRBJ2-6	-	-	TGTGCCAGCAGCTTAGGTGCGGGGTCTGGGGCCAACGTCCTGACTTTC	CASSLGAGSGANVLTF
TRBV18	TRBJ2-3	TRBD1	-	TGTGCCAGCTCATCAGGGACAGGGGGCTACCGCGATACGCAGTATTTT	CASSSGTGGYRDTQYF
TRBV6-5	TRBJ1-1	-	-	TGTGCCAGCAGTTACGACAGGACTTACACTAACACTGAAGCTTTCTTT	CASSYDRTYTNTEAFF
TRBV6-5	TRBJ1-1	-	-	TGTGCCAGCAGCCGACAGGAAAACACTGAAGCTTTCTTT	CASSRQENTEAFF